This TCR beta chain came from a study of blood T cell repertoires in COVID-19. Study information: The study drew acute and convalescent COVID-19 samples from the United States, Italy and Spain.

The CDR3 extends over 13 amino acids. From germline, CDR1 is KGHDR and CDR2 SFDVKD. The V end was cut by 7 bases, the J end by 8 bases, with 16 bases between. Original processing notes: It was from reference gene primer amplification that nucleated cell counts were estimated. The repertoire was sequenced with immunoSEQ multiplex PCR; TCRdb's copy has only in-frame clones and lacks some. For V, J and clone size, that table is used; D and trimming come from the DNA. The sample records 150,000 to 200,000 clones, around 80% being singletons. The clonotype was recovered from a man between 65 and 85 years old who had been exposed to COVID-19. V is TRBV24-1 and J is TRBJ1-2, with D possibly being TRBD1 (5 bases). Sequencing was performed on PBMCs or T cells enriched from blood (not recorded which). The CDR3 region has the DNA TGTGCCACCAGAGAAAGACAGAGTAGCGGCTACACCTTC. Its translation: CATRERQSSGYTF.